These 16 T cell receptor beta chains were sequenced from one sample in a study of cytomegalovirus exposure and HLA in healthy donors. 13 Jbeta primers and 60 Vbeta primers were used for the PCR. Sequencing was performed with immunoSEQ multiplex PCR; in TCRdb, only in-frame clones are kept and a portion is missing. The sample has 150,000 to 200,000 clones, around 80% seen once; the top ten hold approximately 0.99%. Input material: PBMCs. Every receptor here comes from a woman aged 40 to 49 in good health and CMV-seronegative.

This chain joins TRBV29-1 and TRBJ2-1; D uncertain. Per the germline V gene, CDR1 is SQVTM and CDR2 is ANQGSEA. The CDR3 covers 15 residues. V shed 5 bases and J shed 0 bases, with 14 bases lying between them. CDR3 bases: TGCAGCGTTCGGGTCGCCCGTAGCTCCTACAATGAGCAGTTCTTC. This encodes CSVRVARSSYNEQFF.

CDR3 sequence: CASSQDVSSFETQYF. The DNA for the CDR3 is TGCGCCAGCAGCCAAGATGTTAGTTCCTTTGAGACCCAGTACTTC. The chain couples TRBV4-3 to TRBJ2-5; no clear D. CDR3 length: 15 residues. Per the germline V gene, CDR1 is LGHNA and CDR2 is YSLEER. V was cut by 0 bases and J by 5 bases, with 13 bases left in between.

This chain connects TRBV29-1 to TRBJ2-1; 10 nucleotides align to TRBD2. The length of the CDR3 is 13 residues. Germline V gene sequence: CDR1 SQVTM, CDR2 ANQGSEA. Trimming removed 7 bases from V and 4 bases from J; junction bases left unmatched: 4. This CDR3 reads CSAPGLAYNEQFF. In nucleotides, the CDR3 is TGCAGCGCCCCGGGACTAGCGTACAATGAGCAGTTCTTC.

The rearrangement joins TRBV30 to TRBJ1-2, with 8 bases lining up with TRBD1. The germline gives CDR1 GTSNPN, CDR2 SVGIG (reference sequence). The CDR3 extends over 15 amino acids. Losses at the gene ends were 8 bases for V and 3 bases for J; bases not matched to a gene: 14. The CDR3 nucleotides are TGTGCCGGGGGGCTGCAGGCAGGGGGCCACTATGGCTACACCTTC. It is translated as CAGGLQAGGHYGYTF.

The chain recombines TRBV6-1 with TRBJ1-6; weak D call: TRBD1 (5 bases). This CDR3 has 14 residues. Germline-derived CDR1 and CDR2 are MNHNS and SASEGT. The V and J ends lost 2 bases and 10 bases respectively, with 12 bases between them. CDR3 loop: CASSEWQGSSPLHF. The CDR3, as DNA: TGTGCCAGCAGTGAATGGCAGGGAAGCTCACCCCTCCACTTT.

CDR3 bases: TGTGCCAGTAGTATCCGATCAGGGACTACTGGAAACACCATATATTTT. Translation: CASSIRSGTTGNTIYF. The chain is built from TRBV19 and TRBJ1-3; D might be TRBD1 (5 bases). The CDR3 spans 16 residues. The ends were cut back, 3 bases at V and 2 bases at J, with 14 bases in the middle. Germline V gene data show CDR1 as LNHDA and CDR2 as SQIVND (reference sequence).

This chain uses TRBV11-2 with TRBJ2-5; 7 nucleotides agree with TRBD1. The J segment lost 1 base and the V segment lost 5 bases, leaving 4 bases of the junction unmatched. The CDR3 length is 14 residues. Germline CDR1 SGHAT, CDR2 FQNNGV. CDR3 residues: CASSRGQPQETQYF. The CDR3, as DNA: TGTGCCAGCAGCCGGGGACAGCCCCAAGAGACCCAGTACTTC.

The rearrangement uses TRBV30 and TRBJ1-2; the D gene is possibly TRBD1 (6 bases). This CDR3 is built from 12 residues. Germline V gene sequence: CDR1 GTSNPN, CDR2 SVGIG (reference sequence). The V and J ends lost 1 base and 6 bases respectively, with 9 bases between them. DNA for the CDR3: TGTGCCTGGAGTGCGACAGGAGATGGCTACACCTTC. This gives the protein CAWSATGDGYTF.

This clone was counted only a few times. The chain recombines TRBV11-2 with TRBJ2-3; D remains unclear. Germline-derived CDR1 and CDR2 are SGHAT and FQNNGV. Trimming removed 4 bases from V and 6 bases from J, with 5 bases in between. This CDR3 region has 11 residues. This CDR3 reads CASSSGDTQYF. CDR3 DNA sequence: TGTGCCAGCAGCTCTGGCGATACGCAGTATTTT.

This clone has a handful of counts. V usage is TRBV19 and J usage is TRBJ1-1; tentative D call: TRBD1 (6 bases). V was shortened by 9 bases and J by 1 base, with 9 bases between the two germline ends. CDR3 size: 12 residues. From germline, CDR1 is LNHDA and CDR2 SQIVND (reference sequence). The CDR3 sequence is CARIQGNTEAFF. The CDR3 DNA reads TGTGCCAGAATACAGGGGAACACTGAAGCTTTCTTT.

The chain has TRBV7-3 and TRBJ2-2; TRBD1 matches 8 bases. Germline assignment: CDR1 SGHTA and CDR2 FQGTGA. V shed 8 bases and J 7 bases; nucleotides not matched to a gene: 9. The CDR3 is 14 amino acids. This chain's CDR3 is CASQGWTGHGELFF. CDR3 coding DNA: TGTGCCAGCCAGGGCTGGACAGGGCACGGGGAGCTGTTTTTT.

This clone was observed once. The germline gene is not matched at one end of the junction; a read error may be the cause. The DNA for the CDR3 is TGCGCCAGCAGCTTCTCGACAGGGAACTATGTCTACACCTTC. This sequence encodes CASSFSTGNYVYTF. The chain is built from TRBV5-1 and TRBJ1-2; 7 nucleotides align to TRBD1. The V gene's germline CDR1 is SGHRS and CDR2 YFSETQ. The CDR3 is 14 residues long.

The genes are TRBV30 and TRBJ2-3, with 11 bases matching TRBD2. This CDR3 has 17 amino acids. Germline V CDR1 and CDR2: GTSNPN, SVGIG (reference sequence). Germline trimming cut 4 bases from V and 2 bases from J; bases unmatched to any gene: 11. CDR3 loop: CAWTDAGLAGNTDTQYF. For the CDR3, the DNA is TGTGCCTGGACCGACGCAGGACTAGCGGGTAACACAGATACGCAGTATTTT. Complete variable domain (other parts from reference TRBV30 and TRBJ2-3): SQTIHQWPATLVQPVGSPLSLECTVEGTSNPNLYWYRQAAGRGLQLLFYSVGIGQISSEVPQNLSASRPQDRQFILSSKKLLLSDSGFYLCAWTDAGLAGNTDTQYFGPGTRLTVL.

This clone occurred a few times. The V and J genes are TRBV7-8 and TRBJ1-1; the D gene is possibly TRBD1 (5 bases). Germline lookup yields CDR1 SGHVS and CDR2 FQNEAQ. This CDR3 is built from 14 residues. V shed 5 bases and J shed 5 bases, with 15 bases lying between them. CDR3 loop: CASSPTPGGTEAFF. The CDR3 DNA reads TGTGCCAGCAGCCCCACTCCGGGGGGGACTGAAGCTTTCTTT.

This clone occurred a few times. This chain connects TRBV6-4 to TRBJ2-5; 9 bases are shared with TRBD2. V trimming: 2 bases; J trimming: 1 base; junction bases outside the gene matches: 8. The CDR3 consists of 17 residues. The germline CDR1 and CDR2 sequences are MRHNA and SNTAGT. CDR3 sequence reads: CASSDPGTSKTQETQYF. DNA of the CDR3: TGTGCCAGCAGTGACCCCGGGACTAGCAAGACCCAAGAGACCCAGTACTTC.

The gene calls are TRBV30 and TRBJ2-1; TRBD2 matches 9 bases. The CDR3 runs to 12 residues. Germline CDR1 is GTSNPN and CDR2 is SVGIG (reference sequence). V lost 4 bases, J lost 8 bases, and 3 bases stayed unmatched. Written as DNA, the CDR3 is TGTGCCTGGACTAGCGGGACGGATGAGCAGTTCTTC. Translating it yields CAWTSGTDEQFF.